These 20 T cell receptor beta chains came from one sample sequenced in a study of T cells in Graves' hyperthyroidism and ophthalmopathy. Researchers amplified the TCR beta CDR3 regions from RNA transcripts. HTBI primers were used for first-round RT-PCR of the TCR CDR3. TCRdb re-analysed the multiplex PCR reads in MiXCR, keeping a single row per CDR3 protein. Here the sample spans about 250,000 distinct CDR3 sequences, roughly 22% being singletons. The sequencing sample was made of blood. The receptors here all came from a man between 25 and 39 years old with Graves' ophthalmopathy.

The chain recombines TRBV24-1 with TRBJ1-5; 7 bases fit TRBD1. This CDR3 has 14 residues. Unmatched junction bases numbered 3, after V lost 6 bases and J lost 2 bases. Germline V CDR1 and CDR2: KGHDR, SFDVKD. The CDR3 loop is CATSTTGGNQPQHF. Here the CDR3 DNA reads TGTGCCACCAGTACTACAGGGGGCAATCAGCCCCAGCATTTT.

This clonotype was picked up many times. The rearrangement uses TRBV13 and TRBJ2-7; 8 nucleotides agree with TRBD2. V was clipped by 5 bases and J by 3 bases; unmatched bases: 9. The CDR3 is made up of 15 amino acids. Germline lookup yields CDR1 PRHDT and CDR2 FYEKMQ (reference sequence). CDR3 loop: CASSQRGTQNYEQYF. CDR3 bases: TGTGCCAGCAGCCAGCGGGGGACGCAAAACTACGAGCAGTACTTC.

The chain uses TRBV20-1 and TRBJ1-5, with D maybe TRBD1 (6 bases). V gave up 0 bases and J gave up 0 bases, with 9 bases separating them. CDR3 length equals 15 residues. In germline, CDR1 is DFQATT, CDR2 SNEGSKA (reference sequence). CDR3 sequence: CSAREGHLSNQPQHF. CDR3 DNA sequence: TGCAGTGCTAGAGAGGGACACCTTAGCAATCAGCCCCAGCATTTT.

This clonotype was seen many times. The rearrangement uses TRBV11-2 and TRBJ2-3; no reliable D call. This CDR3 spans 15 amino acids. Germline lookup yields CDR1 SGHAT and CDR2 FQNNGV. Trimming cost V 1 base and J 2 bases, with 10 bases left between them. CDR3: CASSLAVRTTDTQYF. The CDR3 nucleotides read TGTGCCAGCAGCTTAGCGGTCAGGACCACAGATACGCAGTATTTT.

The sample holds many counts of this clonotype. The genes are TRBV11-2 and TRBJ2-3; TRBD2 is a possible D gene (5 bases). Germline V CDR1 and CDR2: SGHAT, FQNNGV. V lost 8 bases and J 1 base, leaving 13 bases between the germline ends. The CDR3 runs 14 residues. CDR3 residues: CASEDGIRTDTQYF. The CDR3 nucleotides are TGTGCCAGCGAGGACGGGATCCGCACAGATACGCAGTATTTT.

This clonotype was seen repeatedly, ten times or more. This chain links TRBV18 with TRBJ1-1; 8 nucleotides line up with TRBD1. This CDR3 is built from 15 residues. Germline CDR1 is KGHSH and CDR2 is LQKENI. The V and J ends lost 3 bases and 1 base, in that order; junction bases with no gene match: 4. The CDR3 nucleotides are TGTGCCAGCTCACCGCGGGACAGGTCGAACACTGAAGCTTTCTTT. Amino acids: CASSPRDRSNTEAFF.

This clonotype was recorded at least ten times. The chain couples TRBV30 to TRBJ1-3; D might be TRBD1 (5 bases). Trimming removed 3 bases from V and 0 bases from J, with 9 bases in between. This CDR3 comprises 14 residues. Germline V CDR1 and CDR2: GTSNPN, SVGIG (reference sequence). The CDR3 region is CAWRAGPSGNTIYF. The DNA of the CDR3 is TGTGCCTGGAGGGCGGGACCCTCTGGAAACACCATATATTTT.

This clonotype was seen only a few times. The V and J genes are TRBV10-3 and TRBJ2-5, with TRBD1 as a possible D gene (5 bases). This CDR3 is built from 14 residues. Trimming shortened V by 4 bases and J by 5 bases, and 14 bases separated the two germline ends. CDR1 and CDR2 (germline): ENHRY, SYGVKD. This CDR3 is CAISGGGVSETQYF. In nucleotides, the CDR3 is TGTGCCATCAGTGGGGGCGGCGTTTCGGAGACCCAGTACTTC.

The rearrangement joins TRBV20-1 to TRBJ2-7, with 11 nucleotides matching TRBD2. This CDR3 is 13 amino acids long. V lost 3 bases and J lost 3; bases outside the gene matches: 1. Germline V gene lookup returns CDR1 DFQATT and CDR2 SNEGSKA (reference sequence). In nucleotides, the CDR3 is TGCAGTGCTAGTAGCGGGAGGGTCTACGAGCAGTACTTC. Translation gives CSASSGRVYEQYF.

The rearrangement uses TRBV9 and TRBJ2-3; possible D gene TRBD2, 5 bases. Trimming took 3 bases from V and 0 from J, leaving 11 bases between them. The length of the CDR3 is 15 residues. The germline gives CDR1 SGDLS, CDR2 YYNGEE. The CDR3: CASSAVGGSTDTQYF. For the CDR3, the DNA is TGTGCCAGCAGCGCAGTGGGCGGGAGCACAGATACGCAGTATTTT.

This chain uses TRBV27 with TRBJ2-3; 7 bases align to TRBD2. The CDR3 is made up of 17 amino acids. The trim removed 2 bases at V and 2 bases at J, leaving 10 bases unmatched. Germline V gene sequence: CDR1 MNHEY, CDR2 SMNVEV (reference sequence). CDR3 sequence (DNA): TGTGCCAGCAGTTTAAGCTGGGCGGGAGCAACCACAGATACGCAGTATTTT. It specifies CASSLSWAGATTDTQYF.

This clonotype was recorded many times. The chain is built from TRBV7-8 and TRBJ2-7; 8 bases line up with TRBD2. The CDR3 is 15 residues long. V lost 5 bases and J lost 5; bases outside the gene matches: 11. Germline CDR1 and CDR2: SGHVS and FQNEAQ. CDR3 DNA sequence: TGTGCCAGCAGCGATCGGAGCGGGGGACCTCACGAGCAGTACTTC. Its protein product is CASSDRSGGPHEQYF. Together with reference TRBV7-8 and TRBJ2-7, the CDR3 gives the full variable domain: GAGVSQSPRYKVAKRGQDVALRCDPISGHVSLFWYQQALGQGPEFLTYFQNEAQLDKSGLPSDRFFAERPEGSVSTLKIQRTQQEDSAVYLCASSDRSGGPHEQYFGPGTRLTVT.

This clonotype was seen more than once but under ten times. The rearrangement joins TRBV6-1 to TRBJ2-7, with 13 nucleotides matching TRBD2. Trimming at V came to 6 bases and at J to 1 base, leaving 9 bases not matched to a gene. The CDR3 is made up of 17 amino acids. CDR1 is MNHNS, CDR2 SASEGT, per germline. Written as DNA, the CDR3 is TGTGCCAGCAGCACCATAGGACTAGCGGGAGTTTCCTACGAGCAGTACTTC. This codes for CASSTIGLAGVSYEQYF.

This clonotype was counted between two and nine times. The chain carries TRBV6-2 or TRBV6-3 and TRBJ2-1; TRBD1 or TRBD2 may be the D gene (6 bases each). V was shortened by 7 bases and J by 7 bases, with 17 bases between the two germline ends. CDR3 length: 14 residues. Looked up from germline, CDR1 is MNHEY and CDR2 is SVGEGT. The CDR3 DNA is TGTGCCAGCACCCACGGGGGCAGTACGAATGAGCAGTTCTTC. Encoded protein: CASTHGGSTNEQFF.

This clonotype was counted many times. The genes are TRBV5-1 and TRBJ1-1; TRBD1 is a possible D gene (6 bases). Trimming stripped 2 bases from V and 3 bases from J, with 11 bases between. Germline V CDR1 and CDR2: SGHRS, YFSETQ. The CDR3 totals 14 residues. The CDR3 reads CASSFGQSDTEAFF. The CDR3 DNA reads TGCGCCAGCAGCTTCGGACAGTCCGACACTGAAGCTTTCTTT.

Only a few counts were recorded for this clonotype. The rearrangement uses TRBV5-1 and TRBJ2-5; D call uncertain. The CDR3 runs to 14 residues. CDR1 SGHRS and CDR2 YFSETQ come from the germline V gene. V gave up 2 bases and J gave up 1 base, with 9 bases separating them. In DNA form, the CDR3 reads TGCGCCAGCAGCTTCAACAACCTCCAAGAGACCCAGTACTTC. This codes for CASSFNNLQETQYF. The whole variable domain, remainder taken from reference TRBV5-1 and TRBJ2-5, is KAGVTQTPRYLIKTRGQQVTLSCSPISGHRSVSWYQQTPGQGLQFLFEYFSETQRNKGNFPGRFSGRQFSNSRSEMNVSTLELGDSALYLCASSFNNLQETQYFGPGTRLLVL.

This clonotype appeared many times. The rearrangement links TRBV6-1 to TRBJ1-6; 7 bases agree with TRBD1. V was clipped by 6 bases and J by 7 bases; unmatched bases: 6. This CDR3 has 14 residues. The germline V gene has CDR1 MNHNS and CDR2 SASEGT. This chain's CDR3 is CASRPGQLNSPLHF. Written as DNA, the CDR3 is TGTGCCAGCAGACCGGGACAGCTGAATTCACCCCTCCACTTT.

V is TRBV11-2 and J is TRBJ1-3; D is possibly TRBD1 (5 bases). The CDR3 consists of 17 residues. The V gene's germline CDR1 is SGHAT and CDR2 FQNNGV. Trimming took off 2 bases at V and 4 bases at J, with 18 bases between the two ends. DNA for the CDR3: TGTGCCAGCAGCTTATTCGGCCGTCCAGGGACGGGAAACACCATATATTTT. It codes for CASSLFGRPGTGNTIYF.

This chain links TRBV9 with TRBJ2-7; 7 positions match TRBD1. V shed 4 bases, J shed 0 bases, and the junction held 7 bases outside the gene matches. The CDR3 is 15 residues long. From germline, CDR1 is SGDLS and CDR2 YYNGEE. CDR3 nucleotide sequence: TGTGCCAGCAGCCTACACGACAGGGCCTCCTACGAGCAGTACTTC. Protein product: CASSLHDRASYEQYF.

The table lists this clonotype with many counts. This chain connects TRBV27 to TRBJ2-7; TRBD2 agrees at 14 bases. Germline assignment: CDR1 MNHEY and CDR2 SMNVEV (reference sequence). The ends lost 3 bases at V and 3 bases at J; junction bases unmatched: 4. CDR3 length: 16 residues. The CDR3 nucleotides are TGTGCCAGCAGTTTGGGACTAGCGGGAGTTGGCTACGAGCAGTACTTC. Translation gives CASSLGLAGVGYEQYF.